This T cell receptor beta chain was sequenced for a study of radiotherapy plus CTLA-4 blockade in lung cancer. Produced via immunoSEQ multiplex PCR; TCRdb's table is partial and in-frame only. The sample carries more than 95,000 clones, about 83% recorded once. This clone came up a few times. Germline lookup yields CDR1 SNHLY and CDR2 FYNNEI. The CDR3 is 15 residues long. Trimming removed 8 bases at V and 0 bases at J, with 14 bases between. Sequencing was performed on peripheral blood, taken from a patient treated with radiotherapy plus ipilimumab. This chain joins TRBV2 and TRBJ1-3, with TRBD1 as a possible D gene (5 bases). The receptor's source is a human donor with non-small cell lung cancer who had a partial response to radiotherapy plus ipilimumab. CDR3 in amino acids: CASSLLTGSGNTIYF. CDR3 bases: TGTGCCAGCTCGCTTCTCACAGGCTCTGGAAACACCATATATTTT.